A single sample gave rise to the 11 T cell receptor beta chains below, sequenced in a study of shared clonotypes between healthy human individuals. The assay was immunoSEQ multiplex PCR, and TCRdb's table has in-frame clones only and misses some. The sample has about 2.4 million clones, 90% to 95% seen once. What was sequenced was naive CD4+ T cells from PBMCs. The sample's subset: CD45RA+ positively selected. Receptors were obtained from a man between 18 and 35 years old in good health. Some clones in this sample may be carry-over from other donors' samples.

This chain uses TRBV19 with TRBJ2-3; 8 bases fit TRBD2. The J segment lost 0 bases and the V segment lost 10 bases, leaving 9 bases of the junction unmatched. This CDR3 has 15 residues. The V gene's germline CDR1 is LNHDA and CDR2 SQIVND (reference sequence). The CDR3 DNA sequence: TGTGCCACGACCATAGCGGGACTGAGCACAGATACGCAGTATTTT. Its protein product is CATTIAGLSTDTQYF.

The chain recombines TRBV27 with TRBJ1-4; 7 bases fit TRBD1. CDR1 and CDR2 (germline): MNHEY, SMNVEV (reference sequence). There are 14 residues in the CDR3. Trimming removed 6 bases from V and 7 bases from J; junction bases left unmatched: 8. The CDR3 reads CASRDRMPREKLFF. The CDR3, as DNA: TGTGCCAGCAGGGACAGGATGCCCCGTGAAAAACTGTTTTTT.

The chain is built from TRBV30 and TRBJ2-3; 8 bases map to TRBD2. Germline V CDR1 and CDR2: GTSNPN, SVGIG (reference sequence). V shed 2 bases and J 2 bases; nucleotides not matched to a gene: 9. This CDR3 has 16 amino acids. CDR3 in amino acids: CAWSSTIAGSTDTQYF. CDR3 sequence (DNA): TGTGCCTGGAGTAGTACGATAGCGGGATCCACAGATACGCAGTATTTT.

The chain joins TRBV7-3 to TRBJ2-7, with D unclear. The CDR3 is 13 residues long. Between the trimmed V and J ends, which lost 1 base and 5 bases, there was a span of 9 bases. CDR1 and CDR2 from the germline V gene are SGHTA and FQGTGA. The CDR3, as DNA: TGTGCCAGCAGCTTAAGTCTCGGAAACGAGCAGTACTTC. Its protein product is CASSLSLGNEQYF.

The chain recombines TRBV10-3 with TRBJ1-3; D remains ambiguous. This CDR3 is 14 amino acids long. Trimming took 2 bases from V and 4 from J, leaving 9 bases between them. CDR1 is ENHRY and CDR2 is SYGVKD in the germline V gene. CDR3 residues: CAISESTVGNTIYF. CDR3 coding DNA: TGTGCCATCAGTGAGAGCACAGTAGGAAACACCATATATTTT.

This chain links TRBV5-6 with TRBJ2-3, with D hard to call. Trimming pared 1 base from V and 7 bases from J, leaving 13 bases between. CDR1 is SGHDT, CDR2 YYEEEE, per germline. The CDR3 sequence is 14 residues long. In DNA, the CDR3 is TGTGCCAGCAGCTTGTGGGTTAGTGCCCATACGCAGTATTTT. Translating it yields CASSLWVSAHTQYF. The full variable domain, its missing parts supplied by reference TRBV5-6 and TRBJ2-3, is DAGVTQSPTHLIKTRGQQVTLRCSPKSGHDTVSWYQQALGQGPQFIFQYYEEEERQRGNFPDRFSGHQFPNYSSELNVNALLLGDSALYLCASSLWVSAHTQYFGPGTRLTVL.

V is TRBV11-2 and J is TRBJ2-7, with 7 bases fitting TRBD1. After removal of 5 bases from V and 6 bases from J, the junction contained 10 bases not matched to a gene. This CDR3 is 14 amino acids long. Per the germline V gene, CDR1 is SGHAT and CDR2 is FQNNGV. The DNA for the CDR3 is TGTGCCAGCAGCCGAAGCAGACAGGGCGTCGAGCAGTACTTC. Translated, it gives CASSRSRQGVEQYF.

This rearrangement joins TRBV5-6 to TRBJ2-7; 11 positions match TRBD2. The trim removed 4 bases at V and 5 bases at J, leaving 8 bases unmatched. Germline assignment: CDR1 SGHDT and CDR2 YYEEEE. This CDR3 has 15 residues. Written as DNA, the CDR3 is TGTGCCAGCAGCATCCGACTAGCGGGAATAAACGAGCAGTACTTC. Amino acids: CASSIRLAGINEQYF.

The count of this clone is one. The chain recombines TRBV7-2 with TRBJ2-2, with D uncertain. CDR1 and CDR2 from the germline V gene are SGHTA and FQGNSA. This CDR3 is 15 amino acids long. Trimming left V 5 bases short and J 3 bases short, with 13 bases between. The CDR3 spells CASSPRRADTGELFF. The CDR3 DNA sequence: TGTGCCAGCAGCCCCCGAAGGGCGGACACCGGGGAGCTGTTTTTT.

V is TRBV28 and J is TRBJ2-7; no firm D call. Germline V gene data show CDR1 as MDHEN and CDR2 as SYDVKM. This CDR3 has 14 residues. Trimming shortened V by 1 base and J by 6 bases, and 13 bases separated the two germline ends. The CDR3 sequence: CASSLFDQVGEQYF. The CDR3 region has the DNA TGTGCCAGCAGTTTATTCGACCAGGTGGGCGAGCAGTACTTC.

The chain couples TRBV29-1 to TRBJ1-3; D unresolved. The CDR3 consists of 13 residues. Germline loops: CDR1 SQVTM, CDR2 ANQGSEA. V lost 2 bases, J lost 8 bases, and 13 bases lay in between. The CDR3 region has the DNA TGCAGCGTTGAACTAGGAGTGAGGGACACCATATATTTT. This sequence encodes CSVELGVRDTIYF.